The source of this T cell receptor beta chain is a study of blood T cell repertoires in COVID-19. J gave up 4 bases and V 6 bases, and 5 bases lay outside the gene matches. The V gene's germline CDR1 is MDHEN and CDR2 SYDVKM. The length of the CDR3 is 14 residues. Sequenced by immunoSEQ multiplex PCR; TCRdb stores in-frame clones only, minus some. The sample holds 150,000 or so clones, roughly 80% seen once. Sequences were obtained from peripheral blood. The receptor comes from a woman aged 55-70 years with acute or convalescent COVID-19. The chain carries TRBV28 and TRBJ1-2; 10 positions agree with TRBD1. CDR3 in DNA: TGTGCCAGCAGAGACAGGGGGCGCGTCTATGGCTACACCTTC. This sequence encodes CASRDRGRVYGYTF.